Sequencing of this T cell receptor (beta chain) was carried out in a study of T-cell memory formation after mild COVID-19. Turning to the study itself: Clustering of TCRs was largely donor specific.

Constant-segment primers served in 5'RACE that generated TCR alpha and TCR beta cDNA libraries bearing sample barcodes and UMIs. TCRdb called the 5' RACE reads again in MiXCR, with one record for every CDR3 protein. This table holds about 430,000 distinct CDR3 sequences, about a sixth found once. Sequencing was performed on PBMCs or a T cell subset sorted from them (not recorded which). The clonotype was recovered from a man aged 18 to 35 who had mild COVID-19 (a few samples of this study predate the infection). Cell type and time point are not known.

The CDR3 protein is CASNRYSYEQYV. The CDR3 coding sequence is TGTGCCAGCAACCGTTACTCCTACGAGCAGTACGTC. The V and J genes are TRBV28 and TRBJ2-7; D gene uncertain. Trimming removed 7 bases from V and 0 bases from J, with 7 bases in between. The CDR3 has 12 amino acids. Germline V gene sequence: CDR1 MDHEN, CDR2 SYDVKM.